The sequence of this T cell receptor beta chain was determined in a study of cytomegalovirus exposure and HLA in healthy donors. Germline V gives CDR1 SGHRS, CDR2 YFSETQ. CDR3 length: 15 residues. Trimming stripped 6 bases from V and 0 bases from J, with 13 bases between. Study results and caveats: The authors listed 180 or so TCR beta chains as cytomegalovirus-associated. Among CMV-associated TCR beta chains, most appeared HLA-restricted in a later analysis.

PCR amplification relied on 60 Vbeta primers (plus 13 Jbeta primers). The repertoire was sequenced with immunoSEQ multiplex PCR; TCRdb's copy has only in-frame clones and lacks some. In the table there are over 95,000 clones, 70% to 80% of which are singletons. On this clone: Its antigen is not known.

This TCR was sampled from a human donor in good health. This chain joins TRBV5-1 and TRBJ1-3; D call uncertain. Sequenced material: PBMCs. The CDR3 DNA is TGCGCCAGCACCTTCGACGGGAGCTCTGGAAACACCATATATTTT. It specifies CASTFDGSSGNTIYF.